What follows describes a single TCR beta chain. This clonotype was picked up a small number of times. This receptor's antigen is unknown. The sample holds no much larger clone one base away, and base qualities are not on file. These data belong to a study of regulatory T cells in long-lasting Graves disease listed by TCRdb under 2021. Notes on the research overall: Patients with newly diagnosed Graves' disease had been on antithyroid drugs for under 3 months. Peripheral blood TCR sequencing and RNA sequencing compared persistent Graves' disease patients with newly diagnosed Graves' disease patients. The study was conducted in China and was registered as a clinical trial. A total of about 35 samples underwent TCR sequencing, from around 13 patients with persistent Graves' disease and around 20 patients with newly diagnosed Graves' disease. The investigation overall reported the following: Sequencing and analysis were restricted to the TCR beta chain. The authors acknowledged the small sample size as a limitation that may reduce accuracy. Only peripheral blood was studied, because thyroid tissue, the primary lesion, was inaccessible. Persistent patients shared more public clonotypes among themselves (around 2,800) than newly diagnosed patients did (roughly 910). Persistent Graves' disease patients showed lower TCR Shannon entropy and fewer highly expanded clones than newly diagnosed patients, suggesting clonal expansion. Preferential use of TRBV28, TRBJ1-2 and TRBJ2-5 was observed in persistent disease, whereas TRBV20-1 and TRBJ2-1 were favored in newly diagnosed disease.

In the paper's terms, the time point label means: newly diagnosed GD, antithyroid drugs for less than 3 months. RNA was extracted from PBMCs in TRIzol for both TCR sequencing and RNA sequencing. The diagnosis of Graves' disease was made according to American Thyroid Association guidelines. The patients came from an endocrinology department in Xi'an, China. Each patient gave approximately 9.7 milliliters of peripheral blood, collected in an EDTA anticoagulant tube. PBMCs were isolated by Ficoll Paque Plus density gradient separation without further T cell sorting. RNA quality was checked with an Agilent 2100 Bioanalyzer and agarose gel, and concentration with a NanoDrop 2000. Trimming removed 4 bases from V and 5 bases from J, leaving 14 bases between the germline ends. Including cysteine and phenylalanine, the CDR3 has 13 amino acids. Of all the DNA, just the CDR3 is kept, 39 bases in frame from base 1. CDR1 DFQATT and CDR2 SNEGSKA were looked up in the germline V gene (reference sequence).

Receptor libraries were prepared by multiplex PCR. TCRdb records Illumina HiSeq 4000 as the sequencer. CDR3 regions were amplified by Arm-PCR with iRepertoire HTBI primers to construct TCR beta libraries. Gel purification was performed on PCR products prior to sequencing. The original pipeline was this. A total of 60 to 80 TRBV and some 15 TRBJ segments were identified across samples and were used for gene usage analysis of CDR3 amino acid clonotypes. COPE and FqMerger were used to merge the filtered high-quality paired reads into contigs. BLAST was used to align contigs to IMGT TRBV, TRBD and TRBJ reference genes, and CDR3 was defined according to IMGT. Any clonotype with a frequency above 0.1% was counted as a highly expanded clone. Shannon entropy was used to measure repertoire diversity, and the Gini coefficient was used to measure V-J evenness. Clonotypes shared by more than one individual were considered public. TCRdb cleaned the public reads at Q25 with fastp, built clones with MiXCR and kept in-frame beta chains. A single entry per CDR3 protein holds the most common genes and DNA from its merged rows. It is TCRdb's table, rather than the study itself, that gives the V and J calls and clone size. For this sample the table gives 530,000 or so distinct CDR3 sequences, of which about 13% were detected only once. The ten largest clonotypes hold roughly 9.7% of the sample.

These data are also associated with another study on T cells in Graves' hyperthyroidism and ophthalmopathy. That second report states: A patient counted as having stable Graves' hyperthyroidism if no progression to ophthalmopathy occurred over 18 months of follow-up. The hyperthyroidism patients were between 18 and 65 years old and newly diagnosed, with a disease duration of less than 2 months. Any patient with an uncontrolled infection, another autoimmune disease, pregnancy or lactation was excluded. Diagnoses relied on clinical symptoms, serum thyroxine and TRAb, thyroid ultrasound and orbital computed tomography. The TCR CDR3 was subjected to a first round of RT-PCR using the HTBI primer set and the Qiagen OneStep RT-PCR kit. Blood samples also contained most of the expanded thyroid clonotypes (frequency above 0.001), which suggests that blood repertoires may reflect thyroid immune responses. In cross-validation, a model built on a 13 V-J signature told ophthalmopathy apart from stable hyperthyroidism with over 85% sensitivity and roughly 81% specificity, and in testing the same model reached 80%/75%. During validation, the model predicted progression to ophthalmopathy a median of roughly six months ahead of onset, with just under 71% sensitivity and under 85% specificity. To identify distinguishing TCR V-J signatures, a discovery cohort of around 100 patients was used, comprising fewer than 45 with Graves' ophthalmopathy and 57 with stable Graves' hyperthyroidism. Prospective prediction of ophthalmopathy was tested in an independent validation cohort consisting of roughly 19 hyperthyroidism patients and approximately 16 patients who later progressed to ophthalmopathy. The roughly 100 discovery patients were randomly divided into training and test sets at a 7:3 ratio. The study also compared thyroid tissue and blood T-cell repertoires from 5 to 7 Graves' hyperthyroidism patients. After blood sampling, hyperthyroidism patients were treated with methimazole at a starting dose of 30 mg daily, and ophthalmopathy patients were treated with high-dose intravenous methylprednisolone. A second multiplex PCR round built the libraries, followed by size selection and purification. Libraries were sequenced paired-end with 100 bp reads on an Illumina HiSeq2000. Raw data were processed with SOAPnuke, discarding reads with adapters, uncalled bases, mean Phred below 15, or no exact constant-primer or identifier match. COPE v1.2.5 was used to merge the high-quality paired reads, and each unique nucleotide sequence was defined as a clonotype. MiTCR v1.1 was used to align clonotypes to the IMGT TRBV, TRBD and TRBJ reference segments. The analysis was restricted to V-J combinations with a frequency above 0.0001, which together covered 99% to 99.2% of the repertoires. The TCS score was defined as F50 (clonal expansion) divided by E x V (chaos), with BLOSUM62-based TCRdist calculated between CDR3 peptides within each V-J. Welch's t-statistics and random forest reduced several hundred V-J features to about 12, which were used in a naive Bayes classifier (R e1071). No statistical method was used to set the sample size in advance, and investigators knew the group allocation. TCR Vbeta CDR3 sequencing of roughly 140 peripheral blood samples (approximately 44 ophthalmopathy, under 80 hyperthyroidism and 17 progressor patients) is reported in the paper.

The source was peripheral blood mononuclear cells (PBMCs), collected at new diagnosis, from a patient treated with antithyroid drugs. The sequence was obtained from a man in his thirties or forties with Graves disease. Donor details come from another sample of the same person, matched by shared clones. The sequence links TRBV20-1 to TRBJ2-5; the D gene remains uncertain. The base sequence is TGCAGTGCTAACGGGCTAGATCCTGAGACCCAGTACTTC. The encoded protein is CSANGLDPETQYF.